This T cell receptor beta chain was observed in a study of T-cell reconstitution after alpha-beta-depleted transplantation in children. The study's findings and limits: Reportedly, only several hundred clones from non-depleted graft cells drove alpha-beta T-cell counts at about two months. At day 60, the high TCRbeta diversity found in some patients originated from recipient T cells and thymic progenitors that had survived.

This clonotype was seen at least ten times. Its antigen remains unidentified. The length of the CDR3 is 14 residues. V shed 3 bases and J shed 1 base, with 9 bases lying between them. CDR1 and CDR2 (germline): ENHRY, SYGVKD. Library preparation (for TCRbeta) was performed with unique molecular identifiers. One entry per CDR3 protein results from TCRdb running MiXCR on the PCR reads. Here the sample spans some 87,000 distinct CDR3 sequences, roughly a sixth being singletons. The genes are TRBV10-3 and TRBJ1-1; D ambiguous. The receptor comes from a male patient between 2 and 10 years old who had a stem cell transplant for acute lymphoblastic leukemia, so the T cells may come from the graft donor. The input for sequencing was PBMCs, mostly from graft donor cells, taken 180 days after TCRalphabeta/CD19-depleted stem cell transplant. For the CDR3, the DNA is TGTGCCATCAGTGACAAAGGGAGGAACACTGAAGCTTTCTTT. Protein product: CAISDKGRNTEAFF.